The TCR beta chain described here comes from a study of cytomegalovirus exposure and HLA in healthy donors. There are 17 residues in the CDR3. Trimming at V came to 5 bases and at J to 0 bases, leaving 5 bases not matched to a gene. Germline CDR1 LNHDA, CDR2 SQIVND (reference sequence). A word on this clone: Antigen: not known.

Use of 60 Vbeta and 13 Jbeta primers characterized the PCR. Here immunoSEQ multiplex PCR was the method, and the copy in TCRdb shows in-frame clones only, minus some. This sample yields about 140,000 clones, of which 65% to 80% are seen a single time; more than 0.9% belongs to the top ten. Findings and caveats of the study: Whilst most TCR sequences proved rare, a subset of public TCRs occurred across many donors.

The chain is built from TRBV19 and TRBJ2-6, with 9 bases lining up with TRBD1. This sequence was found in a male donor in good health and CMV-seropositive. The sequenced sample consisted of PBMCs. Here the CDR3 DNA reads TGTGCCAGTAGTTCCGGGACAGGGAGCTCTGGGGCCAACGTCCTGACTTTC. Translating it yields CASSSGTGSSGANVLTF. The entire variable domain, with the rest obtained from reference TRBV19 and TRBJ2-6, is as follows: DGGITQSPKYLFRKEGQNVTLSCEQNLNHDAMYWYRQDPGQGLRLIYYSQIVNDFQKGDIAEGYSVSREKKESFPLTVTSAQKNPTAFYLCASSSGTGSSGANVLTFGAGSRLTVL.